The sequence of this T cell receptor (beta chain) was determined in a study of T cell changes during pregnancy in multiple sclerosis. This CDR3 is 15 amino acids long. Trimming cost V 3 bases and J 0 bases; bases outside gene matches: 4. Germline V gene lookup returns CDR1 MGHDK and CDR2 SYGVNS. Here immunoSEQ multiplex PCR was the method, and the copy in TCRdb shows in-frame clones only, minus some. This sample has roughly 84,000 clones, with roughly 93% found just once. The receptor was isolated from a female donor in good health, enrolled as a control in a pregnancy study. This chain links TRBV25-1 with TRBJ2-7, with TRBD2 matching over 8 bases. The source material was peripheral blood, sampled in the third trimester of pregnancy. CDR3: CASSDGGGSSYEQYF. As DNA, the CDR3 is TGTGCCAGCAGTGACGGGGGGGGGAGCTCCTACGAGCAGTACTTC.